The 18 T cell receptor beta chains below were found in one sample sequenced in a study of cytomegalovirus exposure and HLA in healthy donors. PCR was performed using 60 Vbeta and 13 Jbeta primers. Generated by immunoSEQ multiplex PCR, the TCRdb table keeps only in-frame clones and is missing some. There are under 130,000 clones in the sample; approximately 79% occur only once, and less than 5% lies in the top ten. Specimen: PBMCs. These receptors all stem from a man aged 50 to 59 in good health and CMV-seropositive.

The CDR3 bases are TGTGCCAGCTCACGCCAGACAGACAATGAGCAGTTCTTC. Translation: CASSRQTDNEQFF. V usage is TRBV18 and J usage is TRBJ2-1; D perhaps matches TRBD1 (5 bases). Germline V gene data show CDR1 as KGHSH and CDR2 as LQKENI. The length of the CDR3 is 13 residues. V was clipped by 4 bases and J by 5 bases, with 9 bases between them. Variable domain in full (rest from reference TRBV18 and TRBJ2-1): NAGVMQNPRHLVRRRGQEARLRCSPMKGHSHVYWYRQLPEEGLKFMVYLQKENIIDESGMPKERFSAEFPKEGPSILRIQQVVRGDSAAYFCASSRQTDNEQFFGPGTRLTVL.

The chain recombines TRBV5-1 with TRBJ1-4; TRBD1 might be the D (6 bases). CDR1 is SGHRS, CDR2 YFSETQ, per germline. Trimming left V 0 bases short and J 6 bases short, with 21 bases between. The CDR3 runs to 18 residues. The CDR3, as DNA: TGCGCCAGCAGCTTGGGCAGGGGATCTTCACTTAGGGATGAAAAACTGTTTTTT. Translating it yields CASSLGRGSSLRDEKLFF.

V and J are TRBV2 and TRBJ1-1, with a tentative D call TRBD1 (5 bases). V lost 3 bases and J 2 bases, leaving 7 bases between the germline ends. The CDR3 sequence is 13 residues long. Germline loops: CDR1 SNHLY, CDR2 FYNNEI. The CDR3 bases are TGTGCCAGCAGTGATACAGGTAACACTGAAGCTTTCTTT. It translates to CASSDTGNTEAFF.

V gene TRBV28 combines with J gene TRBJ1-4, with D possibly TRBD1 on 5 matching bases. CDR1 MDHEN and CDR2 SYDVKM come from the germline V gene. The V end was cut by 4 bases, the J end by 8 bases, with 17 bases between. The CDR3 covers 15 residues. The CDR3 sequence: CASSSLGEGEEKLFF. The CDR3 DNA reads as TGTGCCAGCAGTTCCCTAGGGGAAGGGGAAGAAAAACTGTTTTTT.

This chain connects TRBV5-1 to TRBJ2-1; D gene uncertain. The length of the CDR3 is 15 residues. V dropped 4 bases and J dropped 0 bases, with 11 bases sitting between them. Germline lookup yields CDR1 SGHRS and CDR2 YFSETQ. In DNA form, the CDR3 reads TGCGCCAGCAGCCCCATTTCGAGCTCCTACAATGAGCAGTTCTTC. This translates into CASSPISSSYNEQFF.

This chain uses TRBV7-3 with TRBJ2-5; 7 bases line up with TRBD1. The CDR3 length is 14 residues. Germline CDR1 and CDR2: SGHTA and FQGTGA. Trimming removed 4 bases from V and 4 bases from J; junction bases left unmatched: 6. The CDR3 sequence: CASSSDRFSETQYF. CDR3 coding DNA: TGTGCCAGCAGCTCGGACAGGTTTTCAGAGACCCAGTACTTC.

The rearrangement uses TRBV7-3 and TRBJ2-7; TRBD2 matches at 10 bases. The J segment lost 6 bases and the V segment lost 5 bases, leaving 10 bases of the junction unmatched. This CDR3 region has 15 residues. Germline V gene data show CDR1 as SGHTA and CDR2 as FQGTGA. The CDR3 protein is CASSPNNSGRSEQYF. Written as DNA, the CDR3 is TGTGCCAGCAGCCCTAATAATAGCGGGAGGTCCGAGCAGTACTTC.

The chain recombines TRBV27 with TRBJ2-1; weak D call: TRBD2 (7 bases). Germline CDR1 is MNHEY and CDR2 is SMNVEV (reference sequence). CDR3 size: 14 residues. Trimming took 6 bases from V and 3 from J, leaving 12 bases between them. The CDR3 nucleotides are TGTGCCAGCAGAACGGGGGGCATCTACAATGAGCAGTTCTTC. Protein product: CASRTGGIYNEQFF.

This chain connects TRBV29-1 to TRBJ2-7; D possibly corresponds to TRBD1 (5 bases). The CDR3 sequence is 15 residues long. The germline V gene encodes CDR1 SQVTM and CDR2 ANQGSEA. V was cut by 6 bases and J by 4 bases, with 22 bases left in between. CDR3 region: CSVDPGPQKGYEQYF. The CDR3 nucleotides read TGCAGCGTAGACCCAGGGCCACAGAAGGGATACGAGCAGTACTTC.

V gene TRBV6-1 combines with J gene TRBJ1-6; maybe TRBD1 (6 bases). The germline V and J ends were trimmed by 0 bases and 8 bases, with 17 bases remaining between them. Germline assignment: CDR1 MNHNS and CDR2 SASEGT. This CDR3 has 17 amino acids. CDR3 residues: CASSEASGTTGYSPLHF. In nucleotides, the CDR3 is TGTGCCAGCAGTGAAGCCTCCGGGACAACCGGTTATTCACCCCTCCACTTT.

The chain combines TRBV30 with TRBJ1-4, with D possibly being TRBD1 (6 bases). This CDR3 has 12 amino acids. In germline, CDR1 is GTSNPN, CDR2 SVGIG (reference sequence). V lost 0 bases to trimming and J lost 7 bases, with 6 bases between them. The CDR3 spells CAWSVQGEKLFF. CDR3 in DNA: TGTGCCTGGAGTGTACAGGGTGAAAAACTGTTTTTT.

This clone was counted a few times. Within the sample, other DNA sequences also encode this same CDR3. The CDR3: CASSLEAGLTEAFF. CDR3 sequence (DNA): TGTGCCAGCAGCTTGGAAGCAGGGTTGACTGAAGCTTTCTTT. The chain has TRBV5-4 and TRBJ1-1; D might be TRBD1 (5 bases). The CDR3 totals 14 residues. Trimming shortened V by 0 bases and J by 5 bases, and 11 bases separated the two germline ends. Germline V gene data show CDR1 as SGHNT and CDR2 as YYREEE (reference sequence).

For the CDR3, the DNA is TGTGCCAGCAGTCCCCCACACAGGGGACTAGCGGGAGTTAGCGATGAGCAGTTCTTC. This translates into CASSPPHRGLAGVSDEQFF. The genes are TRBV27 and TRBJ2-1; 14 bases agree with TRBD2. The CDR3 consists of 19 residues. CDR1 and CDR2 (germline): MNHEY, SMNVEV (reference sequence). J gave up 8 bases and V 5 bases, and 17 bases lay outside the gene matches.

V is TRBV19 and J is TRBJ2-4; TRBD1 matches at 9 bases. Germline V gene data show CDR1 as LNHDA and CDR2 as SQIVND (reference sequence). The CDR3 consists of 18 residues. J gave up 0 bases and V 9 bases, and 15 bases lay outside the gene matches. CDR3 amino acids: CARTGTGPPVLAKNIQYF. The CDR3 bases are TGTGCCAGAACCGGGACAGGGCCTCCAGTGTTAGCCAAAAACATTCAGTACTTC.

This clone has a single count. The chain joins TRBV29-1 to TRBJ2-1; a weak D match, TRBD1 (6 bases). The CDR3 consists of 16 residues. CDR1 is SQVTM and CDR2 is ANQGSEA in the germline V gene. The V gene lost 5 bases and the J gene lost 3 bases, with 20 bases spanning the gap. In DNA form, the CDR3 reads TGCAGCGTTCCTAAGTCAGGGGACGGGGACTACAATGAGCAGTTCTTC. This sequence encodes CSVPKSGDGDYNEQFF.

This sequence joins TRBV6-4 and TRBJ2-3; D perhaps matches TRBD2 (7 bases). This CDR3 is 15 amino acids long. Deletions cut 5 bases from V and 5 bases from J, with 17 bases between. The germline gives CDR1 MRHNA, CDR2 SNTAGT. The CDR3 DNA reads as TGTGCCAGCAGTCCCCAGGCGGGGGCGGGAGATACGCAGTATTTT. Its translation: CASSPQAGAGDTQYF.

This chain links TRBV5-4 with TRBJ2-3; 12 bases line up with TRBD2. The germline CDR1 and CDR2 sequences are SGHNT and YYREEE (reference sequence). J lost 2 bases, V lost 4 bases, and 11 bases had no gene match. The CDR3 extends over 18 amino acids. CDR3 DNA sequence: TGTGCCAGCAGCCTACTAGCGGGAGGTCCAGTCCACACAGATACGCAGTATTTT. It translates to CASSLLAGGPVHTDTQYF.

The chain employs TRBV28 and TRBJ1-3; 7 positions agree with TRBD1. The germline V gene encodes CDR1 MDHEN and CDR2 SYDVKM. This CDR3 has 15 residues. With V trimmed by 1 base and J by 2 bases, 2 bases remained unmatched. CDR3 loop: CASSLSGGTGNTIYF. The DNA of the CDR3 is TGTGCCAGCAGTTTATCAGGGGGTACTGGAAACACCATATATTTT. Full variable domain (outside the CDR3, taken from reference TRBV28 and TRBJ1-3): DVKVTQSSRYLVKRTGEKVFLECVQDMDHENMFWYRQDPGLGLRLIYFSYDVKMKEKGDIPEGYSVSREKKERFSLILESASTNQTSMYLCASSLSGGTGNTIYFGEGSWLTVV.